Listed here is a single TCR beta chain. The antigen this receptor binds is unknown. Since a much larger clone is just one base distant, this may be a read error. The sample belongs to a study of regulatory T cells in long-lasting Graves disease (dated by TCRdb to about 2021). With respect to the entire study: Newly diagnosed Graves' disease patients had taken antithyroid drugs for less than 3 months. Peripheral blood TCR sequencing and RNA sequencing compared persistent Graves' disease patients with newly diagnosed Graves' disease patients. The study was conducted in China and was registered as a clinical trial. A total of around 33 samples were covered by TCR sequencing, comprising about 13 persistent and 20 newly diagnosed Graves' disease patients.

Study-wide conclusions, independent of this receptor: Only the TCR beta chain was sequenced and analyzed. Because the primary lesion, thyroid tissue, could not be accessed, the study looked at peripheral blood alone. Patients with persistent disease shared more public clonotypes (approximately 2,500) than newly diagnosed patients did (nearly 1,000). The small sample size was acknowledged by the authors as a limitation that may reduce accuracy. Persistent Graves' disease patients showed lower TCR Shannon entropy and fewer highly expanded clones than newly diagnosed patients, suggesting clonal expansion.

Library preparation was by multiplex PCR. Reads for this sample came from an Illumina HiSeq 4000. iRepertoire HTBI primers and Arm-PCR amplification of CDR3 regions were used to construct TCR beta libraries. Before sequencing, the PCR products went through gel purification. The authors' analysis ran thus. Across samples, 62 TRBV and around 15 TRBJ segments were identified and used for gene usage analysis of CDR3 amino acid clonotypes. COPE and FqMerger were used to merge filtered high-quality paired reads into contigs. BLAST was used to align contigs to IMGT TRBV, TRBD and TRBJ reference genes, and CDR3 was defined according to IMGT. Any clonotype with a frequency above 0.1% was counted as a highly expanded clone. Shannon entropy served as the measure of repertoire diversity, while the Gini coefficient captured V-J evenness. Clonotypes shared by more than one individual were considered public. TCRdb itself trimmed the public reads at Q25 with fastp, ran MiXCR and retained productive beta chains. CDR3 protein sequences are deduplicated, and each keeps its most common genes and DNA. The V and J calls shown here were made by TCRdb, not taken from the authors' results. This sample comprises under 300,000 distinct CDR3 sequences, about 16% of them detected only once. The ten largest clones represent approximately 20% of the sample.

The meaning of the sample's time point label: newly diagnosed GD, antithyroid drugs for less than 3 months. RNA was extracted from PBMCs in TRIzol for both TCR sequencing and RNA sequencing. Graves' disease was diagnosed according to American Thyroid Association guidelines. Recruitment of patients was carried out at an endocrinology department in Xi'an, China. Each patient gave 9 to 10 milliliters of peripheral blood, collected in an EDTA anticoagulant tube. PBMCs were isolated by Ficoll Paque Plus density gradient separation without further T cell sorting. RNA quality was checked with an Agilent 2100 Bioanalyzer and agarose gel, and concentration with a NanoDrop 2000. Sequenced material: peripheral blood mononuclear cells (PBMCs), taken at new diagnosis, from a patient treated with antithyroid drugs. The TCR originated in a female donor with Graves disease.

The sequenced DNA: TGCAGTGCTAGGCGCAACTCCCACGGGACCCACGAGCAGTACTTC. The encoded protein is CSARRNSHGTHEQYF. In this chain, TRBV20-1 is recombined with TRBJ2-7; the D call is tentative, TRBD1 or TRBD2, as each matches 5 bases. CDR1 DFQATT and CDR2 SNEGSKA are derived from the germline V gene (reference sequence). The CDR3 has 15 amino acids, counting the end cysteine and phenylalanine. This entry keeps only the CDR3 DNA: 45 bases, framed from base 1. V loses 3 bases of germline sequence and J loses 5 bases, and the interval between the two ends is 20 bases.